These 7 T cell receptor beta chains originate from one sample sequenced in a study of blood T cells in healthy people across ages. The authors ran a second PCR of about 6 to 11 cycles using a sample-barcoded 5' primer and a J-beta primer mix. TCRdb processed the 5' RACE reads anew with MiXCR; each CDR3 protein has one entry. The data hold around 870,000 distinct CDR3 sequences, with 25% to 30% observed a single time. The material sequenced was blood. The receptors originated from a woman over 75 in good health.

This clonotype was detected a few times. CDR3 loop: CASSPSGQGTGELFF. DNA of the CDR3: TGTGCCAGCAGCCCTTCGGGACAGGGTACCGGGGAGCTGTTTTTT. The chain uses TRBV11-2 and TRBJ2-2; 9 bases align to TRBD1. The CDR3 extends over 15 amino acids. J gave up 5 bases and V 5 bases, and 6 bases lay outside the gene matches. Germline CDR1 and CDR2: SGHAT and FQNNGV.

The chain couples TRBV20-1 to TRBJ2-4, with a weak D call TRBD1 (6 bases). Near its end, the DNA agrees better with TRBJ2-7, so the J call may be wrong. The CDR3 spans 15 residues. Germline lookup yields CDR1 DFQATT and CDR2 SNEGSKA (reference sequence). DNA for the CDR3: TGCAGTGCTAGAGGTCCCCAAGGACAGCTCAACGAGCAGTACTTC. Translation gives CSARGPQGQLNEQYF.

Comment on this clonotype: This may come from a read error, since a much larger clone is one base off. This rearrangement joins TRBV5-1 to TRBJ2-1; the D is unclear. From germline, CDR1 is SGHRS and CDR2 YFSETQ. This CDR3 comprises 17 residues. The CDR3 region has the DNA TGCGCCAGCAGCTTGGGGGTAGGATTTAGCTCCTACAATGGGCAGTTCTTC. It is translated as CASSLGVGFSSYNGQFF. Complete variable domain (other parts from reference TRBV5-1 and TRBJ2-1): KAGVTQTPRYLIKTRGQQVTLSCSPISGHRSVSWYQQTPGQGLQFLFEYFSETQRNKGNFPGRFSGRQFSNSRSEMNVSTLELGDSALYLCASSLGVGFSSYNGQFFGPGTRLTVL.

The gene calls are TRBV5-1 and TRBJ1-4; 7 positions match TRBD1. This CDR3 region has 15 residues. Germline V gene sequence: CDR1 SGHRS, CDR2 YFSETQ. V trimming: 2 bases; J trimming: 4 bases; junction bases outside the gene matches: 5. Written as DNA, the CDR3 is TGCGCCAGCAGCTTTTACAGGGGTGTTAATGAAAAACTGTTTTTT. It specifies CASSFYRGVNEKLFF.

This clonotype was counted ten times or more. The chain joins TRBV5-5 to TRBJ1-1; the D gene is possibly TRBD1 (5 bases). Trimming pared 1 base from V and 5 bases from J, leaving 15 bases between. This CDR3 region has 15 residues. Germline V gives CDR1 SGHKS, CDR2 YYEKEE (reference sequence). The CDR3 sequence is CASSLLGGAGTEAFF. CDR3 coding DNA: TGTGCCAGCAGCTTGTTGGGAGGGGCAGGAACTGAAGCTTTCTTT. Using reference TRBV5-5 and TRBJ1-1 for the parts outside the CDR3, the full variable domain is DAGVTQSPTHLIKTRGQQVTLRCSPISGHKSVSWYQQVLGQGPQFIFQYYEKEERGRGNFPDRFSARQFPNYSSELNVNALLLGDSALYLCASSLLGGAGTEAFFGQGTRLTVV.

This clonotype was seen ten or more times. V gene TRBV5-5 combines with J gene TRBJ2-1; D gene uncertain. The ends were cut back, 0 bases at V and 4 bases at J, with 11 bases in the middle. CDR3 length equals 15 residues. Germline V CDR1 and CDR2: SGHKS, YYEKEE (reference sequence). The CDR3 protein is CASSLDLAPYNEQFF. Written as DNA, the CDR3 is TGTGCCAGCAGCTTGGACTTAGCCCCATACAATGAGCAGTTCTTC.

This clonotype was recorded at least ten times. In DNA, the CDR3 is TGTGCCAGCTCACCACCCTTGAAGGTGGGCCCCTACGAGCAGTACTTC. Its protein is CASSPPLKVGPYEQYF. The V call is TRBV18, the J call TRBJ2-7; D not certain. V lost 0 bases and J lost 2, with 14 bases in between. This CDR3 region has 16 residues. Germline assignment: CDR1 KGHSH and CDR2 LQKENI.